The 19 T cell receptor beta chains given below trace back to one sample, sequenced in a study of cytomegalovirus exposure and HLA in healthy donors. It was with 60 Vbeta and 13 Jbeta primers that the PCR ran. Measured with immunoSEQ multiplex PCR; TCRdb has only the in-frame clones, and not every one. The sample has about 190,000 clones, approximately 82% seen once. The material sequenced was PBMCs. Source of these receptors: a woman under 30 in good health and CMV-seronegative.

The rearrangement links TRBV19 to TRBJ1-4, with D unclear. From germline, CDR1 is LNHDA and CDR2 SQIVND (reference sequence). Trimming stripped 7 bases from V and 0 bases from J, with 12 bases between. This CDR3 contains 15 residues. This CDR3 is CASKWRATTNEKLFF. Written as DNA, the CDR3 is TGTGCCAGTAAGTGGAGGGCGACAACTAATGAAAAACTGTTTTTT.

The chain uses TRBV7-2 and TRBJ2-7; 7 bases are a match to TRBD2. The V gene end was trimmed by 0 bases and the J gene end by 1 base; junction bases not matched to a gene: 12. The CDR3 has 18 residues. Germline loops: CDR1 SGHTA, CDR2 FQGNSA. CDR3 bases: TGTGCCAGCAGCTTAGCTACCCTACCGGGAGGTGGGTCCTACGAGCAGTACTTC. Translation: CASSLATLPGGGSYEQYF.

This clone showed up just a few times. The rearrangement uses TRBV6-6 and TRBJ2-3; TRBD2 matches at 9 bases. Germline trimming cut 5 bases from V and 1 base from J; bases unmatched to any gene: 7. The CDR3 has 16 residues. Germline V gene data show CDR1 as MNHNY and CDR2 as SVGAGI (reference sequence). CDR3 sequence reads: CASSKILAGGTDTQYF. As DNA, the CDR3 is TGTGCCAGCAGTAAGATCTTAGCGGGAGGCACAGATACGCAGTATTTT.

The chain combines TRBV21-1 with TRBJ1-1; TRBD1, the D gene given by the table, was not confirmed from the DNA. TRBV21-1 is annotated as a pseudogene. The CDR3 has 14 amino acids. The CDR3 DNA is TGTGCCAGCAGCAAAAAAATCATGAACACTGAAGCTTTCTTT. It specifies CASSKKIMNTEAFF.

V gene TRBV9 combines with J gene TRBJ1-1, with 7 bases fitting TRBD1. Germline-derived CDR1 and CDR2 are SGDLS and YYNGEE. The CDR3 spans 13 residues. V lost 2 bases, J lost 10 bases, and 8 bases stayed unmatched. The CDR3 region has the DNA TGTGCCAGCAGCGTCGGAACAGGGGACTTAGCTTTCTTT. This encodes CASSVGTGDLAFF.

V is TRBV7-2 and J is TRBJ2-2; the match to TRBD2 covers 10 bases. The CDR3 contains 16 residues. CDR1 and CDR2 from the germline V gene are SGHTA and FQGNSA. V gave up 2 bases and J gave up 4 bases; unmatched junction bases: 4. The CDR3 loop is CASSLSLAGGTGELFF. Written as DNA, the CDR3 is TGTGCCAGCAGCTTATCCTTAGCGGGAGGCACCGGGGAGCTGTTTTTT.

The rearrangement links TRBV21-1 to TRBJ1-4; TRBD1 was called by the table and not checked on the DNA. TRBV21-1 is marked as a pseudogene. This CDR3 region has 14 residues. In nucleotides, the CDR3 is TGTGCCAGCAGCAAAGCGGGGCAGAAGGAAAAACTGTTTTTT. It translates to CASSKAGQKEKLFF.

The V call is TRBV7-2, the J call TRBJ1-2; TRBD1 is a possible D gene (6 bases). Germline V gene sequence: CDR1 SGHTA, CDR2 FQGNSA. The CDR3 has 14 residues. V dropped 3 bases and J dropped 7 bases, with 15 bases sitting between them. CDR3 coding DNA: TGTGCCAGCAGCTTCGGGCAGGGGCAGGGTGGCTACACCTTC. It codes for CASSFGQGQGGYTF. The variable domain in full, completed from reference TRBV7-2 and TRBJ1-2, reads GAGVSQSPSNKVTEKGKDVELRCDPISGHTALYWYRQSLGQGLEFLIYFQGNSAPDKSGLPSDRFSAERTGGSVSTLTIQRTQQEDSAVYLCASSFGQGQGGYTFGSGTRLTVV.

The genes are TRBV25-1 and TRBJ1-4; D is uncertain. The CDR3 loop spans 15 amino acids. V lost 3 bases to trimming and J lost 0 bases, with 8 bases between them. Germline-derived CDR1 and CDR2 are MGHDK and SYGVNS. CDR3 in DNA: TGTGCCAGCAGTGACAGTCAATCAACTAATGAAAAACTGTTTTTT. Translation gives CASSDSQSTNEKLFF.

The CDR3 sequence: CASSVGKVGVEQYV. CDR3 coding DNA: TGTGCCAGCAGCGTAGGTAAGGTAGGGGTCGAGCAGTACGTC. The chain recombines TRBV9 with TRBJ2-7; D possibly corresponds to TRBD1 (5 bases). This CDR3 spans 14 amino acids. Trimming removed 0 bases from V and 6 bases from J, with 13 bases in between. In germline, CDR1 is SGDLS, CDR2 YYNGEE.

This sequence joins TRBV5-6 and TRBJ1-2; no definite D call. Trimming left V 7 bases short and J 4 bases short, with 17 bases between. This CDR3 spans 14 amino acids. Germline loops: CDR1 SGHDT, CDR2 YYEEEE. This CDR3 is CASRGSSRLYGYTF. Here the CDR3 DNA reads TGTGCCAGCCGAGGCAGTAGCCGACTCTATGGCTACACCTTC.

The CDR3 loop reads CSDLAPDRAGGYTF. CDR3 DNA: TGCAGCGACCTCGCACCTGACAGGGCCGGTGGCTACACCTTC. The chain combines TRBV29-1 with TRBJ1-2, with 7 bases that match TRBD1. The CDR3 sequence is 14 residues long. From germline, CDR1 is SQVTM and CDR2 ANQGSEA. V dropped 7 bases and J dropped 7; count of bases not matched to a gene: 15. The complete variable domain, with remaining parts taken from reference TRBV29-1 and TRBJ1-2, reads SAVISQKPSRDICQRGTSLTIQCQVDSQVTMMFWYRQQPGQSLTLIATANQGSEATYESGFVIDKFPISRPNLTFSTLTVSNMSPEDSSIYLCSDLAPDRAGGYTFGSGTRLTVV.

The V call is TRBV28, the J call TRBJ2-7, with D possibly TRBD1 on 6 matching bases. Germline V lookup: CDR1 MDHEN, CDR2 SYDVKM. The CDR3 is made up of 13 amino acids. The ends were cut back, 4 bases at V and 4 bases at J, with 11 bases in the middle. CDR3 loop: CASSSQGPYEQYF. Here the CDR3 DNA reads TGTGCCAGCAGTTCACAGGGACCGTACGAGCAGTACTTC.

A note on this clone: The junction and the germline gene differ at one end; a read error may be behind it. This chain uses TRBV7-7 with TRBJ2-5; D might be TRBD2 (5 bases). Germline V lookup: CDR1 SSHAT, CDR2 FNYEAQ (reference sequence). The CDR3 extends over 15 amino acids. DNA of the CDR3: TGTGCTAGCAGCACTAGTGGAGAGGTCGGAGAGACCCAGTACTTC. Translated: CASSTSGEVGETQYF.

The chain joins TRBV27 to TRBJ2-7; 7 nucleotides align to TRBD2. Looked up from germline, CDR1 is MNHEY and CDR2 is SMNVEV (reference sequence). With 2 bases clipped from V and 3 bases from J, the junction kept 10 bases outside the gene matches. CDR3 length: 16 amino acids. The CDR3 bases are TGTGCCAGCAGTTTAAGGTGGCCTAGCGGCCTCTACGAGCAGTACTTC. Residues: CASSLRWPSGLYEQYF.

The gene calls are TRBV9 and TRBJ1-5; no firm D call. The CDR3 sequence is 14 residues long. Per germline, CDR1 SGDLS and CDR2 YYNGEE. The ends were cut back, 0 bases at V and 9 bases at J, with 13 bases in the middle. The CDR3 region is CASSVGGGDGPQHF. DNA for the CDR3: TGTGCCAGCAGCGTAGGCGGCGGTGATGGGCCCCAGCATTTT.

V usage is TRBV19 and J usage is TRBJ2-2; a weak D match, TRBD2 (5 bases). Trimming pared 6 bases from V and 0 bases from J, leaving 14 bases between. CDR1 is LNHDA and CDR2 is SQIVND in the germline V gene (reference sequence). The CDR3 loop spans 16 amino acids. The CDR3 is CASSLGSGANTGELFF. The CDR3 nucleotides read TGTGCCAGTAGCTTAGGCAGCGGAGCGAACACCGGGGAGCTGTTTTTT.

A single count supports this clone. The J gene is TRBJ1-2, the V gene TRBV4-1; no clear D gene. The CDR3 extends over 15 amino acids. V gave up 0 bases and J gave up 1 base, with 9 bases separating them. Germline-derived CDR1 and CDR2 are MGHRA and YSYEKL. Here the CDR3 reads CASSQDGQNNYGYTF. CDR3 nucleotides: TGCGCCAGCAGCCAAGATGGGCAAAATAACTATGGCTACACCTTC.

This chain links TRBV27 with TRBJ1-5; 9 nucleotides line up with TRBD1. With 5 bases clipped from V and 7 bases from J, the junction kept 9 bases outside the gene matches. Germline-derived CDR1 and CDR2 are MNHEY and SMNVEV (reference sequence). The CDR3 is 15 residues long. The CDR3 DNA follows: TGTGCCAGCAGTACCGGACAGGGGCCTCGACAGCCCCAGCATTTT. Translated, it gives CASSTGQGPRQPQHF.